These 5 T cell receptor beta chains were sequenced from one sample in a study of human T cells and chemical hapten exposure. TCRdb recomputed calls from the RACE reads with MiXCR, one row per CDR3 protein. The sample has 85,000 to 100,000 distinct CDR3 sequences; approximately 11% are singletons. Time point given: patch test 2, 6 weeks after DPC sensitization. Indicated treatment: therapeutic diphenylcyclopropenone sensitization with weekly scalp DPC. This material consisted of whole blood, taken in connection with sensitization to the hapten diphenylcyclopropenone (DPC). The receptor set was obtained from a man aged 35 to 55 with alopecia areata. Some clones in this sample may be carry-over from other donors' samples.

This clonotype was seen a few times. The chain uses TRBV19 and TRBJ2-6; no clear D. The CDR3 consists of 15 residues. The germline CDR1 and CDR2 sequences are LNHDA and SQIVND (reference sequence). V dropped 5 bases and J dropped 0 bases, with 8 bases sitting between them. The CDR3 loop reads CASSQYNSGANVLTF. CDR3 DNA: TGTGCCAGTAGTCAATACAACTCTGGGGCCAACGTCCTGACTTTC.

In this sample, this clonotype turned up a few times. J is TRBJ1-2 and V is TRBV29-1; the D is unclear. Trimming cost V 5 bases and J 5 bases, with 12 bases left between them. The CDR3 sequence is 12 residues long. Looked up from germline, CDR1 is SQVTM and CDR2 is ANQGSEA. CDR3: CSVRLAEYGYTF. The DNA for the CDR3 is TGCAGCGTTCGTTTAGCCGAGTATGGCTACACCTTC.

The chain joins TRBV30 to TRBJ2-2, with unresolved D. V was trimmed by 3 bases and J by 7 bases, leaving 15 bases between them. Germline CDR1 is GTSNPN and CDR2 is SVGIG (reference sequence). The CDR3 has 14 residues. CDR3 sequence: CAWSVGVMGGELFF. The CDR3 bases are TGTGCCTGGAGCGTAGGTGTGATGGGCGGGGAGCTGTTTTTT.

There are a few counts of this clonotype. The J gene is TRBJ2-3, the V gene TRBV6-5; weak D call: TRBD2 (6 bases). The length of the CDR3 is 16 residues. Germline loops: CDR1 MNHEY, CDR2 SVGAGI. Trimming cost V 2 bases and J 2 bases, with 14 bases left between them. For the CDR3, the DNA is TGTGCCAGCAGTTACCAGGACGGGAGAGACACAGATACGCAGTATTTT. As protein: CASSYQDGRDTDTQYF.

This clonotype has a handful of counts. The chain links TRBV5-4 to TRBJ2-7; D unresolved. The CDR3 has 13 amino acids. CDR1 and CDR2 (germline): SGHNT, YYREEE (reference sequence). Trimming shortened V by 1 base and J by 1 base, and 6 bases separated the two germline ends. CDR3 in DNA: TGTGCCAGCAGCTTGCCGACATCCTACGAGCAGTACTTC. This translates into CASSLPTSYEQYF.